Included here is one TCR beta chain sequence, with context. Because the CDR3's place on the DNA is in doubt, the DNA is left out and the CDR3 is given as listed by TCRdb. The data derive from a study of technical replicates of blood from a few donors. The CDR3 comprises 15 residues, both ends counted. The method was immunoSEQ multiplex PCR; TCRdb's version includes in-frame clones alone and lacks a portion of them. Here the sample spans 90,000 or so clones, approximately 95% being singletons. The genes are TRBV21-1 and TRBJ1-3. TRBV21-1 is a listed pseudogene. The clonotype was recovered from a human donor in good health. The specimen sequenced was T cells isolated from PBMCs. The CDR3 region is CASSKIVGDGNTIYF.